This TCR beta chain appears in the sequencing data of a study of technical replicates of blood from a handful of donors. The germline CDR1 and CDR2 sequences are GTSNPN and SVGIG (reference sequence). V was shortened by 0 bases and J by 5 bases, with 10 bases between the two germline ends. The CDR3 has 13 amino acids. TCRdb keeps only in-frame clones here, not all; method: immunoSEQ multiplex PCR. This sample has about 61,000 clones, with roughly 97% found just once. This receptor was obtained from a human donor in good health. Sequenced sample: T cells isolated from PBMCs. The chain recombines TRBV30 with TRBJ1-1, with D unresolved. The CDR3 DNA reads TGTGCCTGGAGTGTACTAGGGTTTACTGAAGCTTTCTTT. Translation: CAWSVLGFTEAFF.